The following is a T cell receptor (beta chain) sequence with its context. V was pared by 0 bases and J by 6 bases, with 13 bases between. CDR1 is SGHRS, CDR2 YFSETQ, per germline. The CDR3 has 14 residues. Expressed TCRB transcripts were sequenced, since all the RNA that had been isolated was reverse transcribed. Assay used: immunoSEQ multiplex PCR; TCRdb lists only in-frame clones, some missing. This sample has a few hundred thousand clones, with around 15% found just once. This record belongs to a study of beta chain features in type 1 diabetes. The chain uses TRBV5-1 and TRBJ2-7, with D maybe TRBD2 (5 bases). The sequence was collected from a man aged 25-45 years in good health. Source material: central memory CD4+ T cells from blood. The CDR3 DNA follows: TGCGCCAGCAGCTTGGCCGCGGAGAGCGGCGAGCAGTACTTC. Protein product: CASSLAAESGEQYF.